This T cell receptor (beta chain) was sequenced in a study of T cell responses to AZD1222 COVID-19 vaccine. Overall study findings and caveats: At baseline, just five to seven AZD1222 recipients tested seropositive. There were repertoire samples only from the period after the peak T cell response. CD4 TCRs covered the whole spike, strongest at regions 160-218 and 743-854.

TCRdb keeps only in-frame clones here, not all; method: immunoSEQ multiplex PCR. The table includes about 200,000 clones, over 85% detected once. This CDR3 has 14 amino acids. V trimming: 6 bases; J trimming: 2 bases; junction bases outside the gene matches: 6. Germline-derived CDR1 and CDR2 are LNHDA and SQIVND (reference sequence). Details on this clone: Its antigen is unknown.

Sequencing was performed on peripheral blood, taken 28 days after the second dose of the MenACWY control vaccine. This sequence was found in an adult who received the MenACWY meningococcal vaccine as a control. This rearrangement joins TRBV19 to TRBJ1-2; 7 bases line up with TRBD1. The CDR3, as DNA: TGTGCCAGTAGGCCCTGGACAGGCAACTATGGCTACACCTTC. Amino acids: CASRPWTGNYGYTF.